The 28 T cell receptor beta chains presented below share a single source sample, sequenced in a study of blood T cell repertoires in COVID-19. The table came from immunoSEQ multiplex PCR; TCRdb's copy has only in-frame clones and leaves some out. The data contain under 250,000 clones, over 70% of them singletons. The specimen sequenced was peripheral blood. These TCRs come from an elderly woman with acute or convalescent COVID-19.

This sequence joins TRBV5-1 and TRBJ2-1; a possible D gene is TRBD2 (6 bases). Germline CDR1 and CDR2: SGHRS and YFSETQ. CDR3 length equals 17 residues. Trimming removed 0 bases from V and 7 bases from J, with 20 bases in between. The CDR3 DNA sequence: TGCGCCAGCAGCTTGGCCGGCTTGAGGGCCGGGGGAAATGAGCAGTTCTTC. It encodes CASSLAGLRAGGNEQFF.

The chain joins TRBV9 to TRBJ1-2; 9 bases match TRBD1. V gave up 0 bases and J gave up 8 bases; unmatched junction bases: 14. CDR3 length: 17 residues. The germline V gene encodes CDR1 SGDLS and CDR2 YYNGEE. Written as DNA, the CDR3 is TGTGCCAGCAGCGTAGAGGAGGGAGGACAGGGGTTCGGAGGCTACACCTTC. It is translated as CASSVEEGGQGFGGYTF.

In its sample, this clone was seen once. J is TRBJ2-3 and V is TRBV5-1, with 13 bases fitting TRBD2. Germline-derived CDR1 and CDR2 are SGHRS and YFSETQ. The CDR3 is 19 amino acids. The V gene end was trimmed by 3 bases and the J gene end by 4 bases; junction bases not matched to a gene: 14. In DNA, the CDR3 is TGCGCCAGCAGCTCAGATAAGATGCCTGGGACTAGCGGGGCAGATACGCAGTATTTT. Amino acids: CASSSDKMPGTSGADTQYF. The whole variable domain, remainder taken from reference TRBV5-1 and TRBJ2-3, is KAGVTQTPRYLIKTRGQQVTLSCSPISGHRSVSWYQQTPGQGLQFLFEYFSETQRNKGNFPGRFSGRQFSNSRSEMNVSTLELGDSALYLCASSSDKMPGTSGADTQYFGPGTRLTVL.

The chain links TRBV6-5 to TRBJ2-3; the D is unclear. This CDR3 comprises 13 residues. Germline CDR1 and CDR2: MNHEY and SVGAGI. V lost 7 bases, J lost 1 base, and 9 bases lay in between. The DNA of the CDR3 is TGTGCCAGCAAAGCCAGCGGCACAGATACGCAGTATTTT. It is translated as CASKASGTDTQYF.

The V and J genes are TRBV19 and TRBJ2-3; D perhaps matches TRBD2 (5 bases). V was trimmed by 2 bases and J by 3 bases, leaving 9 bases between them. CDR1 is LNHDA and CDR2 is SQIVND in the germline V gene (reference sequence). The CDR3 length is 14 residues. The CDR3 sequence is CASSISPGTDTQYF. CDR3 coding DNA: TGTGCCAGTAGTATATCCCCGGGGACAGATACGCAGTATTTT.

This chain connects TRBV19 to TRBJ2-5; 10 bases map to TRBD1. Per germline, CDR1 LNHDA and CDR2 SQIVND (reference sequence). V lost 6 bases to trimming and J lost 5 bases; unmatched junction nucleotides: 12. This CDR3 comprises 16 residues. The CDR3 DNA sequence: TGTGCCAGTAGAAAACCGGGACAGGGACAGGGGGAGACCCAGTACTTC. Its protein is CASRKPGQGQGETQYF.

The chain couples TRBV7-2 to TRBJ1-5; 8 nucleotides match TRBD1. V lost 5 bases and J lost 7; bases outside the gene matches: 16. The germline V gene encodes CDR1 SGHTA and CDR2 FQGNSA. This CDR3 contains 17 residues. This chain's CDR3 is CASSRRTGQGIGQPQHF. In DNA form, the CDR3 reads TGTGCCAGCAGCCGGAGGACCGGACAGGGAATCGGACAGCCCCAGCATTTT.

V is TRBV5-1 and J is TRBJ2-3; 8 bases match TRBD1. This CDR3 comprises 17 residues. Germline CDR1 is SGHRS and CDR2 is YFSETQ. J gave up 4 bases and V 1 base, and 11 bases lay outside the gene matches. The CDR3 nucleotides are TGCGCCAGCAGCTTGTCGAGCCAGGGGGCGCCTCCAGATACGCAGTATTTT. Amino acids: CASSLSSQGAPPDTQYF.

V is TRBV18 and J is TRBJ1-5; perhaps TRBD1 as D (5 bases). Per the germline V gene, CDR1 is KGHSH and CDR2 is LQKENI. V lost 4 bases to trimming and J lost 2 bases, with 18 bases between them. This CDR3 is built from 17 residues. The CDR3 DNA reads TGTGCCAGCTCACTTGGGCCCCCAGGGCAAGGCAATCAGCCCCAGCATTTT. Residues: CASSLGPPGQGNQPQHF.

The chain recombines TRBV30 with TRBJ1-6, with D hard to call. Germline CDR1 and CDR2: GTSNPN and SVGIG (reference sequence). The CDR3 has 12 amino acids. Trimming stripped 0 bases from V and 14 bases from J, with 11 bases between. As DNA, the CDR3 is TGTGCCTGGAGTGTGCGGGGTCTCACCCTCCACTTT. Encoded protein: CAWSVRGLTLHF.

This chain joins TRBV6-5 and TRBJ1-2; D is ambiguous. CDR1 MNHEY and CDR2 SVGAGI come from the germline V gene. This CDR3 has 14 amino acids. V was cut by 6 bases and J by 1 base, with 12 bases left in between. This CDR3 is CASRTGTVNYGYTF. The CDR3 DNA sequence: TGTGCCAGCAGGACGGGAACGGTTAACTATGGCTACACCTTC.

The CDR3 region has the DNA TGTGCCAGCCGGTCCACTCGCGAGCAGTACTTC. Translation gives CASRSTREQYF. The V gene is TRBV25-1, the J gene TRBJ2-7; D is undetermined. Germline assignment: CDR1 MGHDK and CDR2 SYGVNS. This CDR3 is built from 11 residues. Trimming stripped 8 bases from V and 6 bases from J, with 11 bases between.

V usage is TRBV11-3 and J usage is TRBJ2-5; 8 bases align to TRBD1. The junction had 3 bases not matched to a gene; V was cut back by 5 bases and J by 4 bases. The germline V gene encodes CDR1 SGHNT and CDR2 YENEEA. The CDR3 is 13 amino acids. CDR3 sequence (DNA): TGTGCCAGCAGCGCAACAGGGGGAGAGACCCAGTACTTC. Translated, it gives CASSATGGETQYF.

Notes on this clone: In the same sample, other DNA sequences code for this CDR3. The chain joins TRBV5-1 to TRBJ1-4; the D gene is possibly TRBD1 (5 bases). The V gene's germline CDR1 is SGHRS and CDR2 YFSETQ. The CDR3 is 15 amino acids. Trimming stripped 0 bases from V and 1 base from J, with 7 bases between. CDR3 residues: CASSLERGTNEKLFF. The CDR3 nucleotides read TGCGCCAGCAGCTTGGAAAGGGGAACTAATGAAAAACTGTTTTTT.

The V call is TRBV13, the J call TRBJ2-1; weak D call: TRBD2 (5 bases). The V and J ends lost 4 bases and 10 bases respectively, with 14 bases between them. CDR1 and CDR2 from the germline V gene are PRHDT and FYEKMQ (reference sequence). This CDR3 has 13 residues. CDR3 in DNA: TGTGCCAGCAGCTCCCAACTAGGTAGGGAGCAGTTCTTC. Its translation: CASSSQLGREQFF.

The chain joins TRBV6-5 to TRBJ2-1; 7 bases map to TRBD1. In germline, CDR1 is MNHEY, CDR2 SVGAGI. J gave up 7 bases and V 4 bases, and 7 bases lay outside the gene matches. This CDR3 contains 14 residues. The CDR3 sequence: CASSLDRERNEQFF. CDR3 DNA: TGTGCCAGCAGTTTAGACAGGGAGAGGAATGAGCAGTTCTTC.

This chain joins TRBV7-8 and TRBJ1-1, with D unresolved. Germline-derived CDR1 and CDR2 are SGHVS and FQNEAQ. Trimming took 4 bases from V and 4 from J, leaving 10 bases between them. The CDR3 covers 13 residues. CDR3 protein: CASSSGLSTEAFF. As DNA, the CDR3 is TGTGCCAGCAGCTCAGGACTATCCACTGAAGCTTTCTTT.

This clone was seen once. This chain links TRBV6-5 with TRBJ2-7, with a weak D call TRBD2 (6 bases). V was cut by 7 bases and J by 1 base, with 14 bases left in between. The germline CDR1 and CDR2 sequences are MNHEY and SVGAGI. The CDR3 runs 14 residues. CDR3 protein: CASIRTAGSYEQYF. CDR3 DNA sequence: TGTGCCAGCATCAGAACAGCGGGTTCCTACGAGCAGTACTTC.

The chain recombines TRBV19 with TRBJ2-3, with D perhaps TRBD1 (5 bases). The germline V and J ends were trimmed by 3 bases and 4 bases, with 11 bases remaining between them. Germline V gives CDR1 LNHDA, CDR2 SQIVND (reference sequence). This CDR3 contains 14 residues. The CDR3 spells CASSIPGSADTQYF. Written as DNA, the CDR3 is TGTGCCAGTAGTATCCCAGGGTCGGCAGATACGCAGTATTTT. Full variable domain (outside the CDR3, taken from reference TRBV19 and TRBJ2-3): DGGITQSPKYLFRKEGQNVTLSCEQNLNHDAMYWYRQDPGQGLRLIYYSQIVNDFQKGDIAEGYSVSREKKESFPLTVTSAQKNPTAFYLCASSIPGSADTQYFGPGTRLTVL.

The chain is built from TRBV6-5 and TRBJ2-1; 9 bases line up with TRBD1. V shed 7 bases, J shed 1 base, and the junction held 5 bases outside the gene matches. CDR1 is MNHEY, CDR2 SVGAGI, per germline. There are 15 residues in the CDR3. The CDR3 protein is CASNGQGISYNEQFF. The CDR3, as DNA: TGTGCCAGCAACGGACAGGGGATATCCTACAATGAGCAGTTCTTC.

The chain uses TRBV2 and TRBJ1-2; D is perhaps TRBD1 (6 bases). The V end was cut by 5 bases, the J end by 6 bases, with 13 bases between. From germline, CDR1 is SNHLY and CDR2 FYNNEI. The CDR3 totals 13 residues. The CDR3 region is CASSTDQGNGYTF. CDR3 nucleotides: TGTGCCAGCAGTACAGATCAGGGGAATGGCTACACCTTC.

J is TRBJ1-5 and V is TRBV19; 7 bases line up with TRBD1. The CDR3 runs 15 residues. V dropped 5 bases and J dropped 5; count of bases not matched to a gene: 9. Germline assignment: CDR1 LNHDA and CDR2 SQIVND (reference sequence). CDR3 region: CASSYETGIDQPQHF. Here the CDR3 DNA reads TGTGCCAGTAGTTACGAGACAGGGATCGATCAGCCCCAGCATTTT.

The chain combines TRBV5-1 with TRBJ1-1; no reliable D call. The CDR3 sequence is 15 residues long. Germline V gene data show CDR1 as SGHRS and CDR2 as YFSETQ. The germline V and J ends were trimmed by 4 bases and 11 bases, with 24 bases remaining between them. CDR3 amino acids: CASSLDGSDGMWAFF. For the CDR3, the DNA is TGCGCCAGCAGCCTCGACGGTAGCGACGGCATGTGGGCTTTCTTT.

The chain couples TRBV2 to TRBJ2-5; perhaps TRBD2 as D (6 bases). Trimming stripped 5 bases from V and 2 bases from J, with 18 bases between. This CDR3 region has 16 residues. CDR1 and CDR2 (germline): SNHLY, FYNNEI. DNA of the CDR3: TGTGCCAGCAGTACCGCCTTGGCGGGAACGCAAGAGACCCAGTACTTC. The encoded protein is CASSTALAGTQETQYF.

The chain uses TRBV7-8 and TRBJ2-7; D possibly corresponds to TRBD2 (6 bases). Looked up from germline, CDR1 is SGHVS and CDR2 is FQNEAQ. Trimming stripped 5 bases from V and 1 base from J, with 15 bases between. There are 15 residues in the CDR3. CDR3 sequence (DNA): TGTGCCAGCAGCCGAGAGCGGACTACGTCCTACGAGCAGTACTTC. It specifies CASSRERTTSYEQYF.

V is TRBV10-2 and J is TRBJ2-1; D gene ambiguous. The CDR3 sequence is 14 residues long. The V gene's germline CDR1 is WSHSY and CDR2 SAAADI. The V gene lost 3 bases and the J gene lost 5 bases, with 11 bases spanning the gap. CDR3 amino acids: CASSDVGPHNEQFF. The CDR3 DNA reads as TGCGCCAGCAGTGACGTGGGCCCCCACAATGAGCAGTTCTTC.

J is TRBJ2-4 and V is TRBV6-5; TRBD1 matches at 7 bases. The length of the CDR3 is 13 residues. V lost 2 bases and J lost 9; bases outside the gene matches: 4. From germline, CDR1 is MNHEY and CDR2 SVGAGI. The CDR3 region is CASSYRGLGIQYF. The CDR3 DNA is TGTGCCAGCAGTTACAGGGGGCTTGGCATTCAGTACTTC.

J is TRBJ2-2 and V is TRBV18, with 7 bases matching TRBD1. Losses at the gene ends were 3 bases for V and 0 bases for J; bases not matched to a gene: 4. Per the germline V gene, CDR1 is KGHSH and CDR2 is LQKENI. The CDR3 extends over 16 amino acids. This CDR3 reads CASSPTGYANTGELFF. For the CDR3, the DNA is TGTGCCAGCTCACCGACAGGGTATGCGAACACCGGGGAGCTGTTTTTT. Together with reference TRBV18 and TRBJ2-2, the CDR3 gives the full variable domain: NAGVMQNPRHLVRRRGQEARLRCSPMKGHSHVYWYRQLPEEGLKFMVYLQKENIIDESGMPKERFSAEFPKEGPSILRIQQVVRGDSAAYFCASSPTGYANTGELFFGEGSRLTVL.